Following are 18 T cell receptor beta chains from one sample sequenced in a study of OX40 agonist ivuxolimab in advanced cancers. The table came from immunoSEQ multiplex PCR; TCRdb's copy has only in-frame clones and leaves some out. The sample consists of about 100,000 clones, approximately 89% of them appearing once. The sequencing here drew on CD4+ or CD8+ T cells sorted from blood, taken in a trial of the OX40 agonist ivuxolimab. The receptors here all came from an adult with an advanced solid tumor such as melanoma, head and neck, liver or kidney cancer.

This clone was counted once. The V call is TRBV6-5, the J call TRBJ2-7; 7 positions match TRBD1. This CDR3 is 14 amino acids long. Germline CDR1 MNHEY, CDR2 SVGAGI. The ends lost 2 bases at V and 3 bases at J; junction bases unmatched: 4. CDR3 sequence: CASSYPGQDYEQYF. The CDR3 DNA follows: TGTGCCAGCAGTTACCCCGGACAGGACTACGAGCAGTACTTC.

This clone showed up just once. This chain uses TRBV28 with TRBJ1-4, with D unresolved. Trimming stripped 8 bases from V and 8 bases from J, with 6 bases between. Germline V lookup: CDR1 MDHEN, CDR2 SYDVKM. This CDR3 contains 10 residues. The CDR3 spells CASGTEKLFF. CDR3 in DNA: TGTGCCAGCGGCACGGAAAAACTGTTTTTT.

This chain joins TRBV28 and TRBJ1-3; no clear D. CDR3 size: 15 residues. Per the germline V gene, CDR1 is MDHEN and CDR2 is SYDVKM. The V gene lost 2 bases and the J gene lost 2 bases, with 10 bases spanning the gap. The CDR3 protein is CASSLVRFPGNTIYF. The CDR3 DNA reads as TGTGCCAGCAGTTTAGTTCGGTTCCCTGGAAACACCATATATTTT.

Only one count was recorded for this clone. The J gene is TRBJ2-6, the V gene TRBV5-4, with D possibly being TRBD1 (5 bases). This CDR3 is 15 amino acids long. Per germline, CDR1 SGHNT and CDR2 YYREEE (reference sequence). V lost 6 bases to trimming and J lost 2 bases, with 12 bases between them. The CDR3 reads CASTHRKAGANVLTF. In nucleotides, the CDR3 is TGTGCCAGCACCCACAGGAAGGCTGGGGCCAACGTCCTGACTTTC.

J is TRBJ2-3 and V is TRBV25-1; 7 bases map to TRBD1. The junction had 11 bases not matched to a gene; V was cut back by 8 bases and J by 3 bases. Germline CDR1 is MGHDK and CDR2 is SYGVNS. CDR3 length equals 15 residues. The CDR3 sequence: CASSDRDDLTDTQYF. CDR3 in DNA: TGTGCCAGCTCAGACAGGGATGATTTGACAGATACGCAGTATTTT. The whole variable domain, filled in from reference TRBV25-1 and TRBJ2-3, reads EADIYQTPRYLVIGTGKKITLECSQTMGHDKMYWYQQDPGMELHLIHYSYGVNSTEKGDLSSESTVSRIRTEHFPLTLESARPSHTSQYLCASSDRDDLTDTQYFGPGTRLTVL.

The chain recombines TRBV5-1 with TRBJ2-3; D ambiguous. Trimming took 4 bases from V and 4 from J, leaving 13 bases between them. This CDR3 contains 14 residues. CDR1 is SGHRS and CDR2 is YFSETQ in the germline V gene. CDR3: CASSPKVDSDTQYF. The CDR3 nucleotides read TGCGCCAGCAGCCCAAAGGTAGATTCAGATACGCAGTATTTT. Using reference TRBV5-1 and TRBJ2-3 for the parts outside the CDR3, the full variable domain is KAGVTQTPRYLIKTRGQQVTLSCSPISGHRSVSWYQQTPGQGLQFLFEYFSETQRNKGNFPGRFSGRQFSNSRSEMNVSTLELGDSALYLCASSPKVDSDTQYFGPGTRLTVL.

The rearrangement links TRBV27 to TRBJ2-4; maybe TRBD1 (5 bases). V was pared by 2 bases and J by 0 bases, with 8 bases between. The CDR3 contains 15 residues. From germline, CDR1 is MNHEY and CDR2 SMNVEV (reference sequence). The chain's CDR3 is CASSLKGIAKNIQYF. The CDR3 DNA is TGTGCCAGCAGTTTAAAGGGGATAGCCAAAAACATTCAGTACTTC.

The chain combines TRBV11-3 with TRBJ2-3, with a tentative D call TRBD2 (6 bases). The germline gives CDR1 SGHNT, CDR2 YENEEA. The CDR3 spans 15 residues. Trimming pared 0 bases from V and 2 bases from J, leaving 9 bases between. CDR3 in amino acids: CASSLEGGTTDTQYF. The CDR3 DNA is TGTGCCAGCAGCTTAGAAGGAGGGACCACAGATACGCAGTATTTT.

The chain is built from TRBV30 and TRBJ1-3, with a weak D call TRBD1 (5 bases). The CDR3 runs to 14 residues. Trimming took off 4 bases at V and 3 bases at J, with 13 bases between the two ends. Germline CDR1 and CDR2: GTSNPN and SVGIG (reference sequence). The CDR3 here is CAWITQGIGNTIYF. Written as DNA, the CDR3 is TGTGCCTGGATCACGCAGGGTATTGGAAACACCATATATTTT.

DNA of the CDR3: TGTGCCAGCAGCGGAGCCAGGGTCGAGACCCAGTACTTC. Residues: CASSGARVETQYF. The chain combines TRBV7-6 with TRBJ2-5, with D maybe TRBD1 (5 bases). This CDR3 spans 13 amino acids. With 5 bases removed from V and 5 bases from J, the gap between germline ends came to 12 bases. Germline V lookup: CDR1 SGHVS, CDR2 FNYEAQ.

This chain connects TRBV27 to TRBJ2-1, with D perhaps TRBD1 (5 bases). In germline, CDR1 is MNHEY, CDR2 SMNVEV (reference sequence). Trimming removed 6 bases from V and 1 base from J, with 19 bases in between. This CDR3 is built from 17 residues. CDR3 nucleotide sequence: TGTGCCAGCAGACCCCCCCAGGGCTCTCGGTCCTACAATGAGCAGTTCTTC. Residues: CASRPPQGSRSYNEQFF.

This clone appeared a few times. The chain joins TRBV9 to TRBJ2-7; the match to TRBD1 covers 10 bases. The V gene's germline CDR1 is SGDLS and CDR2 YYNGEE. The CDR3 covers 14 residues. After removal of 4 bases from V and 2 bases from J, the junction contained 3 bases not matched to a gene. Here the CDR3 reads CASSPGQGAYEQYF. The CDR3 DNA is TGTGCCAGCAGCCCTGGACAGGGGGCCTACGAGCAGTACTTC.

The chain is built from TRBV6-5 and TRBJ2-1; 11 bases match TRBD2. CDR3 length equals 15 residues. V dropped 5 bases and J dropped 9; count of bases not matched to a gene: 9. Germline CDR1 MNHEY, CDR2 SVGAGI. This chain's CDR3 is CASSLLAGVRGEQFF. The CDR3 DNA sequence: TGTGCCAGCAGTCTACTAGCGGGAGTTAGAGGTGAGCAGTTCTTC.

This clone has just a few counts. V and J are TRBV28 and TRBJ1-5; D is uncertain. The CDR3 extends over 13 amino acids. The germline V and J ends were trimmed by 7 bases and 7 bases, with 14 bases remaining between them. Germline assignment: CDR1 MDHEN and CDR2 SYDVKM. The CDR3 loop reads CASTSLVQQPQHF. For the CDR3, the DNA is TGTGCCAGCACCTCCTTGGTACAGCAGCCCCAGCATTTT.

The gene calls are TRBV7-2 and TRBJ1-2; possible D gene TRBD1, 6 bases. V dropped 5 bases and J dropped 4 bases, with 17 bases sitting between them. Germline V CDR1 and CDR2: SGHTA, FQGNSA. This CDR3 region has 15 residues. The CDR3 sequence: CASSPRVLRGYGYTF. In nucleotides, the CDR3 is TGTGCCAGCAGCCCGCGTGTTCTCAGGGGCTATGGCTACACCTTC.

The table lists this clone with a count of one. This sequence joins TRBV9 and TRBJ2-1; 14 nucleotides agree with TRBD2. This CDR3 contains 14 residues. Looked up from germline, CDR1 is SGDLS and CDR2 is YYNGEE. Trimming removed 0 bases from V and 11 bases from J; junction bases left unmatched: 1. This CDR3 is CASSVGTSGGQQFF. Here the CDR3 DNA reads TGTGCCAGCAGCGTAGGGACTAGCGGGGGGCAGCAGTTCTTC.

Only one count was recorded for this clone. The chain links TRBV5-1 to TRBJ2-6; D uncertain. With 1 base removed from V and 0 bases from J, the gap between germline ends came to 11 bases. This CDR3 is built from 17 residues. CDR1 is SGHRS and CDR2 is YFSETQ in the germline V gene. The CDR3, as DNA: TGCGCCAGCAGCTTGTATGCCAGCTCCTCTGGGGCCAACGTCCTGACTTTC. As protein: CASSLYASSSGANVLTF.

The chain joins TRBV6-1 to TRBJ1-4; D remains unclear. The CDR3 loop spans 13 amino acids. Trimming removed 5 bases at V and 8 bases at J, with 12 bases between. Germline CDR1 is MNHNS and CDR2 is SASEGT. The CDR3 reads CASSRPIWEKLFF. Here the CDR3 DNA reads TGTGCCAGCAGTCGACCGATCTGGGAAAAACTGTTTTTT.